The 13 T cell receptor beta chains below all came from one sample that was sequenced in a study of molecular identifiers for immune sequencing clone quantification. Each CDR3 protein gets one entry after TCRdb re-called the PCR reads with MiXCR. Of approximately 550,000 distinct CDR3 sequences in the sample, around 25% were seen once. Sequencing was carried out using naive CD8+ T cells from blood, with Jurkat cell RNA spiked in. Subset in this sample: FACS-sorted CD8+CD4-CCR7+CD45RA+ naive T cells. Receptors originate from a human donor in good health. Some libraries in this study had Jurkat cell RNA spiked in.

Worth noting for this clonotype: A much larger clone is a single base away; this may be a read error. The V call is TRBV15, the J call TRBJ1-1; TRBD1 is a possible D gene (5 bases). Per the germline V gene, CDR1 is LNHNV and CDR2 is YYDKDF (reference sequence). The CDR3 covers 14 residues. Trimming removed 3 bases at V and 8 bases at J, with 16 bases between. CDR3 sequence: CATSSEMGREEAFF. Here the CDR3 DNA reads TGTGCCACCAGCAGCGAAATGGGACGGGAAGAAGCTTTCTTT.

On this clonotype itself: One end of the junction does not line up with germline, which may come from a read error. This chain links TRBV7-9 with TRBJ2-3; no clear D. CDR1 is SEHNR and CDR2 is FQNEAQ in the germline V gene (reference sequence). This CDR3 has 13 residues. In DNA, the CDR3 is TGTGCCAGCAGCCCCCCAGGCACAAATACGCAGTATTTT. This translates into CASSPPGTNTQYF.

V is TRBV19 and J is TRBJ2-7; 7 bases map to TRBD2. With V trimmed by 5 bases and J by 7 bases, 14 bases remained unmatched. Per germline, CDR1 LNHDA and CDR2 SQIVND (reference sequence). This CDR3 spans 15 amino acids. CDR3 in DNA: TGTGCCAGTAGTTTGGCGGGAGTGGGTTACAATGAGCAGTACTTC. Protein sequence: CASSLAGVGYNEQYF.

The chain employs TRBV4-1 and TRBJ2-3; D unclear. With 0 bases removed from V and 2 bases from J, the gap between germline ends came to 18 bases. Germline assignment: CDR1 MGHRA and CDR2 YSYEKL. This CDR3 is built from 18 residues. The CDR3 region is CASSQDFGVLAITDTQYF. The CDR3 DNA is TGCGCCAGCAGCCAAGATTTCGGAGTTTTAGCCATCACAGATACGCAGTATTTT.

On this clonotype itself: This may arise from a read error, as a much more abundant clone is one base away. This chain links TRBV13 with TRBJ2-5; D possibly corresponds to TRBD2 (7 bases). The CDR3 is 16 residues long. The V and J ends lost 5 bases and 4 bases respectively, with 20 bases between them. CDR1 is PRHDT and CDR2 is FYEKMQ in the germline V gene (reference sequence). In DNA, the CDR3 is TGTGCCAGCAGCCCGGAGAGGGGGGACTACCCAGAGACCCAGTACTTC. Its translation: CASSPERGDYPETQYF. The full variable domain, with the rest looked up from reference TRBV13 and TRBJ2-5, is AAGVIQSPRHLIKEKRETATLKCYPIPRHDTVYWYQQGPGQDPQFLISFYEKMQSDKGSIPDRFSAQQFSDYHSELNMSSLELGDSALYFCASSPERGDYPETQYFGPGTRLLVL.

In regard to this clonotype: A clone one base away is much larger, so this may be a read error. This CDR3 is missing its conserved last phenylalanine or tryptophan, likely due to a read error. The rearrangement joins TRBV6-5 to TRBJ1-5; 7 bases line up with TRBD1. V shed 8 bases, J shed 3 bases, and the junction held 4 bases outside the gene matches. The CDR3 extends over 13 amino acids. Germline V gene data show CDR1 as MNHEY and CDR2 as SVGAGI. The CDR3 DNA reads as TGTGCCAGCGGGGGACAGTTCAATCAGCCCCAGCATTCT. This translates into CASGGQFNQPQHS.

This clonotype was recorded many times. The rearrangement uses TRBV4-1 and TRBJ2-1, with 10 bases lining up with TRBD2. This CDR3 has 17 amino acids. Germline CDR1 is MGHRA and CDR2 is YSYEKL. J gave up 7 bases and V 0 bases, and 9 bases lay outside the gene matches. DNA of the CDR3: TGCGCCAGCAGCCAAGATCTGGGCCTAGCGGGGGTTAATGAGCAGTTCTTC. Translating it yields CASSQDLGLAGVNEQFF.

The CDR3 sequence: CSVAGGRNTGELFF. CDR3 in DNA: TGCAGCGTGGCGGGGGGGCGAAACACCGGGGAGCTGTTTTTT. This chain joins TRBV29-1 and TRBJ2-2; 9 bases are shared with TRBD2. The CDR3 extends over 14 amino acids. Per the germline V gene, CDR1 is SQVTM and CDR2 is ANQGSEA. With 6 bases clipped from V and 2 bases from J, the junction kept 4 bases outside the gene matches.

The sample holds a few counts of this clonotype. The chain joins TRBV2 to TRBJ2-1; the match to TRBD2 covers 8 bases. This CDR3 spans 15 amino acids. Trimming removed 6 bases from V and 4 bases from J; junction bases left unmatched: 8. The V gene's germline CDR1 is SNHLY and CDR2 FYNNEI. This CDR3 is CASRGGTSQYNEQFF. For the CDR3, the DNA is TGTGCCAGCAGGGGGGGGACTAGTCAGTACAATGAGCAGTTCTTC.

The sample holds a few counts of this clonotype. This rearrangement joins TRBV7-3 to TRBJ2-3; TRBD2 matches 12 bases. CDR1 is SGHTA, CDR2 FQGTGA, per germline. This CDR3 comprises 15 residues. The junction had 1 base not matched to a gene; V was cut back by 4 bases and J by 2 bases. CDR3 protein: CASSWTSGVTDTQYF. In DNA, the CDR3 is TGTGCCAGCAGCTGGACTAGCGGGGTCACAGATACGCAGTATTTT.

V gene TRBV7-2 combines with J gene TRBJ2-3; 7 nucleotides agree with TRBD1. Germline-derived CDR1 and CDR2 are SGHTA and FQGNSA. CDR3 length: 18 residues. V lost 3 bases to trimming and J lost 1 base; unmatched junction nucleotides: 13. The CDR3 nucleotides read TGTGCCAGCAGCTTCCAGACAGGGTCCCTATTCGGCACAGATACGCAGTATTTT. Amino acid sequence: CASSFQTGSLFGTDTQYF.

This clonotype has more than one count but fewer than ten. This chain joins TRBV27 and TRBJ2-2; 10 bases match TRBD1. CDR1 is MNHEY and CDR2 is SMNVEV in the germline V gene (reference sequence). With 5 bases clipped from V and 3 bases from J, the junction kept 6 bases outside the gene matches. This CDR3 region has 16 residues. DNA for the CDR3: TGTGCCAGCAGTCCCCCGGGACAGGGGTACACCGGGGAGCTGTTTTTT. Amino acids: CASSPPGQGYTGELFF.

In regard to this clonotype: Mismatch with germline at one junction end may stem from a read error. The chain recombines TRBV19 with TRBJ1-1, with D maybe TRBD1 (5 bases). The germline gives CDR1 LNHDA, CDR2 SQIVND (reference sequence). The length of the CDR3 is 12 residues. CDR3 bases: TGTGCCAGTAGTATGGACCCAGGGTTTCTGGGGTTT. Translation: CASSMDPGFLGF.